These 6 T cell receptor beta chains share one sample of origin, sequenced in a study of T cell repertoires in cytomegalovirus infection. MiXCR, applied by TCRdb to the reads, yields one record per CDR3 protein. This table holds some 560,000 distinct CDR3 sequences, 40% found once. These receptors lack a known antigen. Sequences were derived from cultured PBMCs, sampled from culture after CMV antigen stimulation. The receptor source for this set is a human donor in good health (CMV status not recorded). Some clones in this sample may be carry-over from other donors' samples.

The gene calls are TRBV7-2 and TRBJ2-3; D might be TRBD1 (7 bases). The CDR3 runs 17 residues. Trimming removed 5 bases at V and 2 bases at J, with 20 bases between. Germline-derived CDR1 and CDR2 are SGHTA and FQGNSA. The CDR3 loop reads CASSARQGRGFTDTQYF. The CDR3 region has the DNA TGTGCCAGCAGCGCTAGACAGGGTCGGGGGTTCACAGATACGCAGTATTTT.

This chain connects TRBV4-1 to TRBJ2-1; the D gene is possibly TRBD2 (6 bases). Trimming shortened V by 4 bases and J by 7 bases, and 20 bases separated the two germline ends. Germline-derived CDR1 and CDR2 are MGHRA and YSYEKL. There are 16 residues in the CDR3. CDR3 coding DNA: TGCGCCAGCAGCCCCAGGGTTGGCGGGAAAGGTAATGAGCAGTTCTTC. Its translation: CASSPRVGGKGNEQFF.

The V and J genes are TRBV11-2 and TRBJ1-1; D remains unclear. With 5 bases removed from V and 0 bases from J, the gap between germline ends came to 7 bases. Germline CDR1 and CDR2: SGHAT and FQNNGV. The CDR3 extends over 13 amino acids. DNA for the CDR3: TGTGCCAGCAGCATTCACATGAACACTGAAGCTTTCTTT. Translation gives CASSIHMNTEAFF.

The chain is built from TRBV6-2 or TRBV6-3 and TRBJ1-6; unclear D gene. V lost 0 bases, J lost 14 bases, and 8 bases lay in between. In germline, CDR1 is MNHEY, CDR2 SVGEGT. The CDR3 contains 12 residues. The DNA for the CDR3 is TGTGCCAGCAGTTACTCGAAAGGAACCCTCCACTTT. It yields the protein CASSYSKGTLHF.

To note about this clonotype: A read error may produce the germline difference seen at one junction end. The chain joins TRBV19 to TRBJ2-1; possible D gene TRBD2, 7 bases. The CDR3 totals 13 residues. Germline V gene data show CDR1 as LNHDA and CDR2 as SQIVND (reference sequence). The CDR3 sequence is CASSSLEGGFWVF. As DNA, the CDR3 is TGTGCCAGTAGTAGTTTGGAGGGGGGGTTCTGGGTCTTC.

This clonotype was seen once. The chain has TRBV6-2 or TRBV6-3 and TRBJ1-1; 9 nucleotides align to TRBD1. CDR1 MNHEY and CDR2 SVGEGT come from the germline V gene. The CDR3 spans 14 residues. Trimming cost V 6 bases and J 7 bases; bases outside gene matches: 9. CDR3 in amino acids: CASSEHRGPVEAFF. The CDR3 nucleotides read TGTGCCAGCAGCGAACACAGGGGGCCGGTTGAAGCTTTCTTT.